In its sample, the clone carrying this TCR beta chain was seen many times. What it recognizes is unknown. V was pared by 5 bases and J by 2 bases, with 13 bases between. Germline CDR1 reads MDHEN; CDR2 reads SYDVKM. This CDR3 is 15 amino acids long. This sample is drawn from a study of human T cells and chemical hapten exposure. As to time point: patch test 1, 2 weeks after DPC sensitization. Treatment noted: therapeutic diphenylcyclopropenone sensitization with weekly scalp DPC. Sequencing started from total RNA isolated from unfractionated whole blood. TCRdb re-called the RACE reads with MiXCR, one entry per CDR3 protein. The profile covers roughly 38,000 distinct CDR3 sequences, with over 3.5% appearing a single time and about 24% taken by the ten largest. Findings and limits, study-wide: Healthy people's immune response may differ from that of the donors, who had alopecia. There was a positive correlation between PT1 expanded TCR counts and patch test score.

The receptor was derived from a man aged 45 to 65 with alopecia areata. Some clones in this sample may be carry-over from other donors' samples. The genes are TRBV28 and TRBJ1-3; D call uncertain. The input for sequencing was whole blood, taken in connection with sensitization to the hapten diphenylcyclopropenone (DPC). This CDR3 is CASSITQDAGNTIYF. DNA for the CDR3: TGTGCCAGCAGTATTACTCAGGATGCTGGAAACACCATATATTTT.